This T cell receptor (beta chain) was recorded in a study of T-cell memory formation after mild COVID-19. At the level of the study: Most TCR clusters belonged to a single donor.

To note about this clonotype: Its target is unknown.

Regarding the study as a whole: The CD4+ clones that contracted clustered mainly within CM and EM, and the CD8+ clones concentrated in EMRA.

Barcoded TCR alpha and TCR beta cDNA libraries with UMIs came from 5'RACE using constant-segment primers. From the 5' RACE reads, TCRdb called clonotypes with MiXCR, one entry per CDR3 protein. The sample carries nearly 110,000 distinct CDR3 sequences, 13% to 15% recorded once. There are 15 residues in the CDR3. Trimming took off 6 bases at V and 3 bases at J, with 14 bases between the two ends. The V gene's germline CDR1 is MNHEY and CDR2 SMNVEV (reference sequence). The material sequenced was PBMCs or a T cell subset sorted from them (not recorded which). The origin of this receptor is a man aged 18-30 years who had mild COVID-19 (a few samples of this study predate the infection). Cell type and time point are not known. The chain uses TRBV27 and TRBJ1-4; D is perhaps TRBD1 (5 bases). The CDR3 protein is CASRRRGIANEKLFF. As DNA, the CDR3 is TGTGCCAGCAGGAGAAGGGGAATAGCTAATGAAAAACTGTTTTTT.